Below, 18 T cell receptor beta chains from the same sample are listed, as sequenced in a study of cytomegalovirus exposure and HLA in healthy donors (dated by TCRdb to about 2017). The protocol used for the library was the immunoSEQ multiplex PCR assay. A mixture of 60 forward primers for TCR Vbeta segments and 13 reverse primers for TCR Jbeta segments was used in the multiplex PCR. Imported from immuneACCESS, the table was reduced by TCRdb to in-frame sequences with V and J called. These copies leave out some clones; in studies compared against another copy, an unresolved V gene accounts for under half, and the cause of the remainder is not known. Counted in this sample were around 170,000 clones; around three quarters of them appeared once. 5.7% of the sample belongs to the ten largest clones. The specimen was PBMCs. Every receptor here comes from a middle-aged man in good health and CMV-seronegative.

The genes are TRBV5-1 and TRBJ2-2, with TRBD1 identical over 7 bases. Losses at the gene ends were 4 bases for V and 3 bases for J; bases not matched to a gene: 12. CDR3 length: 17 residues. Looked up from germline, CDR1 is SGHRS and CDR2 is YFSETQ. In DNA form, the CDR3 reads TGCGCCAGCAGCCCATGGGACAGCCCGTCCCACACCGGGGAGCTGTTTTTT. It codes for CASSPWDSPSHTGELFF. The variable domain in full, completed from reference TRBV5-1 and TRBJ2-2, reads KAGVTQTPRYLIKTRGQQVTLSCSPISGHRSVSWYQQTPGQGLQFLFEYFSETQRNKGNFPGRFSGRQFSNSRSEMNVSTLELGDSALYLCASSPWDSPSHTGELFFGEGSRLTVL.

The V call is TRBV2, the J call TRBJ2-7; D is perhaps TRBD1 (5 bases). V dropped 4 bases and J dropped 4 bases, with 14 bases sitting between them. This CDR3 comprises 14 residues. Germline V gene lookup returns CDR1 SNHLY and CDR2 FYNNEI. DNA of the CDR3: TGTGCCAGCAGTGCGGACACCAAACCATACGAGCAGTACTTC. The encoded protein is CASSADTKPYEQYF.

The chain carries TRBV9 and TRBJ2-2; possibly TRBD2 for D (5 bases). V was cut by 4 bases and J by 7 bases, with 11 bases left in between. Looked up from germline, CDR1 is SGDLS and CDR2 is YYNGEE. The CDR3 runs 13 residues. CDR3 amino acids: CASSQEGGGELFF. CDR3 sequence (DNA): TGTGCCAGCAGCCAGGAAGGAGGCGGGGAGCTGTTTTTT.

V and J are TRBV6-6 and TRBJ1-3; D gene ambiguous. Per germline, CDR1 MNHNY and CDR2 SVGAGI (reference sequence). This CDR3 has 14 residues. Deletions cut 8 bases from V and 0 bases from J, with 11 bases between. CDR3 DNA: TGTGCCAGCTTCCCCGGGAGCTCTGGAAACACCATATATTTT. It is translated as CASFPGSSGNTIYF.

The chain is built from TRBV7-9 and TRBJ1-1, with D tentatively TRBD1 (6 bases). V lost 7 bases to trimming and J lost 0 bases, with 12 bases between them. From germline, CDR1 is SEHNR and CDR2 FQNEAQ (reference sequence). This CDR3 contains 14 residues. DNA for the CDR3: TGTGCCAGCATCCAGGGGATGATGAACACTGAAGCTTTCTTT. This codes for CASIQGMMNTEAFF.

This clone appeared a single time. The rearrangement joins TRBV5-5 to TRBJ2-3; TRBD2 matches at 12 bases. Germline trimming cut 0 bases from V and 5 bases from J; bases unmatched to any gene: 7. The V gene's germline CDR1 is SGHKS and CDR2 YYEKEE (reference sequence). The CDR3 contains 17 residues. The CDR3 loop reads CASSLALAGGLVDTQYF. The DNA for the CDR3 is TGTGCCAGCAGCTTGGCGCTAGCGGGGGGGTTAGTAGATACGCAGTATTTT.

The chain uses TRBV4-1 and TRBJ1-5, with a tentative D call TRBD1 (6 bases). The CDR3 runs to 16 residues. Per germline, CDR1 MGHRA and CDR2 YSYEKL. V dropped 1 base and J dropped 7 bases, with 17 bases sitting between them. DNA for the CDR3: TGCGCCAGCAGCCAAGTTGGGAGGGGGGGGGAACAGCCCCAGCATTTT. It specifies CASSQVGRGGEQPQHF.

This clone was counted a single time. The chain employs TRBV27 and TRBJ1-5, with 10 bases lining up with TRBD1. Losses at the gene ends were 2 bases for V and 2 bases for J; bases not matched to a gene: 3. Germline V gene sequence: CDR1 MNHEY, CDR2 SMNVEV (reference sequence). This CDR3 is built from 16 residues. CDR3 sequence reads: CASSLRGTGGNQPQHF. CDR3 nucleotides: TGTGCCAGCAGTTTACGCGGGACAGGGGGCAATCAGCCCCAGCATTTT.

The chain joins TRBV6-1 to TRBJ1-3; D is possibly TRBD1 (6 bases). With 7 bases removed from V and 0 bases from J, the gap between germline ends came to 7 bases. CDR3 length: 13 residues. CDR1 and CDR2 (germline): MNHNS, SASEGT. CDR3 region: CASKGDSGNTIYF. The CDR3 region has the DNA TGTGCCAGCAAGGGGGACTCTGGAAACACCATATATTTT.

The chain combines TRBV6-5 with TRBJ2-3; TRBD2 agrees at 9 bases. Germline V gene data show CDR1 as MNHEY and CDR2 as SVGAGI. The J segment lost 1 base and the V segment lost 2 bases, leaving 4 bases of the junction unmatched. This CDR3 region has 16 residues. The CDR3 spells CASSYLAGTRTDTQYF. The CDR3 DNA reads TGTGCCAGCAGTTACCTAGCGGGGACCCGCACAGATACGCAGTATTTT.

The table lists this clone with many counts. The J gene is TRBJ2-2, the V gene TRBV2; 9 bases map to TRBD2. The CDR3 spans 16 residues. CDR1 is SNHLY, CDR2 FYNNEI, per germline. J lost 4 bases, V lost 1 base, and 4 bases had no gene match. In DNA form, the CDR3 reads TGTGCCAGCAGTGAAGGAGGGACTAGCATCACCGGGGAGCTGTTTTTT. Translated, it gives CASSEGGTSITGELFF.

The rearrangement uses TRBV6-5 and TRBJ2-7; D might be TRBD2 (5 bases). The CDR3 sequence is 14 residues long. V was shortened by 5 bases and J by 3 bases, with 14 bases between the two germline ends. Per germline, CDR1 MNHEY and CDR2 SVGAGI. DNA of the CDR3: TGTGCCAGCAGTCCGAAAGGACTTCACTACGAGCAGTACTTC. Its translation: CASSPKGLHYEQYF.

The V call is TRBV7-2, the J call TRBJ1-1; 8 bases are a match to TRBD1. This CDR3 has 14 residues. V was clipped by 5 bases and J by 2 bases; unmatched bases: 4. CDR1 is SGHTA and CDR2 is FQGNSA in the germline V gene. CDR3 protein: CASSVQGANTEAFF. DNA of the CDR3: TGTGCCAGCAGCGTGCAGGGGGCTAACACTGAAGCTTTCTTT. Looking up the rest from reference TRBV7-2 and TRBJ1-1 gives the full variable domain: GAGVSQSPSNKVTEKGKDVELRCDPISGHTALYWYRQSLGQGLEFLIYFQGNSAPDKSGLPSDRFSAERTGGSVSTLTIQRTQQEDSAVYLCASSVQGANTEAFFGQGTRLTVV.

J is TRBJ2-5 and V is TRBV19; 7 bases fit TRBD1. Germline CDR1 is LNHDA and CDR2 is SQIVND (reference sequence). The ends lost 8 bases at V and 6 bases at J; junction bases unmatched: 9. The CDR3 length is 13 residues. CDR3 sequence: CASSLQGMQTQYF. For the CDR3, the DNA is TGTGCCAGTTCTCTACAGGGGATGCAGACCCAGTACTTC.

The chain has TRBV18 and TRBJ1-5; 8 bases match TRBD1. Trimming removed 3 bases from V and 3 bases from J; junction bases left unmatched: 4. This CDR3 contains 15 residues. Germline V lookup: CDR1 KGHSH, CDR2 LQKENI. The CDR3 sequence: CASSPDRVNNQPQHF. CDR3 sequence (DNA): TGTGCCAGCTCACCGGACAGGGTAAACAATCAGCCCCAGCATTTT.

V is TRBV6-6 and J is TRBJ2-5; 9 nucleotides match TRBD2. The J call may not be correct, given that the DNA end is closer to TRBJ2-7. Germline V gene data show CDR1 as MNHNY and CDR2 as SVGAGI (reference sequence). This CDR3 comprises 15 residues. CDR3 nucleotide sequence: TGTGCCAGCAGTTCCCCCTTAGGTAGCGGGGGCGAGCAGTACTTC. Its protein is CASSSPLGSGGEQYF.

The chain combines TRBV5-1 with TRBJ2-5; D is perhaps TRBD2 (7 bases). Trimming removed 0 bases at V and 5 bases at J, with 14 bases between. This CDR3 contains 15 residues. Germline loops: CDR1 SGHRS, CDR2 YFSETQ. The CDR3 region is CASSLAGGLAETQYF. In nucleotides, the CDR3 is TGCGCCAGCAGCTTGGCCGGGGGGCTGGCGGAGACCCAGTACTTC.

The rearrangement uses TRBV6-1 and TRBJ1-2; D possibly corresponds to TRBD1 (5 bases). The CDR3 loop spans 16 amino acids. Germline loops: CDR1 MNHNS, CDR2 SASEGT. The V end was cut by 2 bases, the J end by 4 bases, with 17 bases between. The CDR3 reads CASSERSGGDLYGYTF. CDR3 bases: TGTGCCAGCAGTGAAAGGTCGGGGGGAGACCTCTATGGCTACACCTTC.